Many counts were recorded for the clone carrying this T cell receptor beta chain. Its target is unknown. The sample belongs to a study of CD8 T cells in ankylosing spondylitis. Findings of the study overall: CD8+ by phenotype, disease-linked clones were relatively rare in peripheral blood. Blood of patients with ankylosing spondylitis appeared to be characterized by a TCR beta motif of several highly homologous variants.

As the method for making TCR beta libraries, quantitative 5'-RACE with molecular barcodes was used. Using its own MiXCR run on the 5' RACE reads, TCRdb lists one record per CDR3 protein. The table records 210,000 or so distinct CDR3 sequences, around 8% of them present only once. V lost 1 base, J lost 1 base, and 10 bases lay in between. This CDR3 has 15 amino acids. Germline V gives CDR1 SGHVS, CDR2 FNYEAQ. V usage is TRBV7-6 and J usage is TRBJ1-1; D unresolved. Sequencing was carried out using blood, either unsorted or a sorted T cell fraction (not recorded which). This clonotype was obtained from a female donor with ankylosing spondylitis or in good health (not recorded which). The CDR3 reads CASSLVHGPNTEAFF. In DNA, the CDR3 is TGTGCCAGCAGCTTAGTCCACGGACCGAACACTGAAGCTTTCTTT.